The clone carrying this T cell receptor (beta chain) has at least ten counts. Its antigen remains unknown. This specimen comes from a study of neurological immune-mediated disorders. CDR1 is SQVTM, CDR2 ANQGSEA, per germline. V lost 3 bases and J lost 8, with 10 bases in between. The CDR3 runs 11 residues. A 10-nucleotide random UMI tagged transcripts in template-switch 5'RACE cDNA synthesis. From 15-18 subjects, each sequencing run yielded over 180 million TCR-beta sequences. TCRdb independently ran MiXCR on the 5' RACE reads; one entry per CDR3 protein. The table has under 20,000 distinct CDR3 sequences, roughly 2.5% seen once. Overall study results and limits: HTLV-1-associated myelopathy ranked highest for TCR clonal expansion and multiple sclerosis lowest, beneath healthy controls.

V gene TRBV29-1 combines with J gene TRBJ1-2; D unclear. This sequence was found in a woman aged 18-29 years with multiple sclerosis. The sample consisted of PBMCs. The CDR3: CSVDPIGGYTF. In DNA form, the CDR3 reads TGCAGCGTTGACCCAATTGGGGGCTACACCTTC.